The 32 T cell receptor beta chains below all came from one sample that was sequenced in a study of T cell clones after liver transplantation. Some clones are missing from TCRdb's copy, which holds only in-frame ones; the method was immunoSEQ multiplex PCR. In the table there are roughly 100,000 clones, 75% to 90% of which are singletons. This specimen consisted of CD4+ T cells from blood, obtained before liver transplant. The receptors shown here come from a human donor who received a liver transplant.

This chain uses TRBV19 with TRBJ2-3; tentative D call: TRBD1 (6 bases). Trimming stripped 10 bases from V and 1 base from J, with 15 bases between. Germline lookup yields CDR1 LNHDA and CDR2 SQIVND (reference sequence). The CDR3 loop spans 14 amino acids. Here the CDR3 reads CATMTGRGTDTQYF. In DNA, the CDR3 is TGTGCCACCATGACAGGACGGGGCACAGATACGCAGTATTTT. The full variable domain, its missing parts supplied by reference TRBV19 and TRBJ2-3, is DGGITQSPKYLFRKEGQNVTLSCEQNLNHDAMYWYRQDPGQGLRLIYYSQIVNDFQKGDIAEGYSVSREKKESFPLTVTSAQKNPTAFYLCATMTGRGTDTQYFGPGTRLTVL.

The chain has TRBV7-8 and TRBJ2-7; a weak D match, TRBD2 (6 bases). The germline CDR1 and CDR2 sequences are SGHVS and FQNEAQ. CDR3 length equals 13 residues. Trimming stripped 3 bases from V and 2 bases from J, with 8 bases between. CDR3 residues: CASSLAGPYEQYF. The CDR3 nucleotides are TGTGCCAGCAGCTTGGCGGGGCCCTACGAGCAGTACTTC. Complete variable domain (other parts from reference TRBV7-8 and TRBJ2-7): GAGVSQSPRYKVAKRGQDVALRCDPISGHVSLFWYQQALGQGPEFLTYFQNEAQLDKSGLPSDRFFAERPEGSVSTLKIQRTQQEDSAVYLCASSLAGPYEQYFGPGTRLTVT.

The chain employs TRBV10-3 and TRBJ1-2; tentatively, D is TRBD1 (5 bases). The CDR3 spans 17 residues. Germline V gives CDR1 ENHRY, CDR2 SYGVKD. The V end was cut by 0 bases, the J end by 0 bases, with 14 bases between. The CDR3 sequence is CAISESITGRANYGYTF. As DNA, the CDR3 is TGTGCCATCAGTGAGTCGATAACAGGCCGAGCTAACTATGGCTACACCTTC.

On this clone: This specimen includes other DNA sequences encoding the same CDR3. The gene calls are TRBV18 and TRBJ1-1; D uncertain. Trimming left V 3 bases short and J 1 base short, with 6 bases between. The CDR3 loop spans 13 amino acids. Germline V gives CDR1 KGHSH, CDR2 LQKENI. The DNA for the CDR3 is TGTGCCAGCTCACCCGGGCAGAACACTGAAGCTTTCTTT. Translating it yields CASSPGQNTEAFF.

The chain has TRBV28 and TRBJ1-3; D might be TRBD1 (5 bases). With 6 bases removed from V and 3 bases from J, the gap between germline ends came to 15 bases. Germline lookup yields CDR1 MDHEN and CDR2 SYDVKM. CDR3 length: 15 amino acids. The CDR3 region is CASSRQSLVGNTIYF. The CDR3 region has the DNA TGTGCCAGCAGCCGACAGTCCCTGGTTGGAAACACCATATATTTT.

V and J are TRBV18 and TRBJ1-1, with D uncertain. With 1 base removed from V and 0 bases from J, the gap between germline ends came to 9 bases. This CDR3 has 15 amino acids. The germline V gene has CDR1 KGHSH and CDR2 LQKENI. CDR3 loop: CASSPRELVNTEAFF. CDR3 DNA sequence: TGTGCCAGCTCACCACGTGAACTCGTGAACACTGAAGCTTTCTTT.

This chain connects TRBV19 to TRBJ2-1, with no clear D. The CDR3 length is 15 residues. The germline V gene has CDR1 LNHDA and CDR2 SQIVND (reference sequence). The germline V and J ends were trimmed by 5 bases and 2 bases, with 13 bases remaining between them. The chain's CDR3 is CASSAFLGTYNEQFF. The CDR3 DNA reads TGTGCCAGTAGTGCCTTCCTGGGCACCTACAATGAGCAGTTCTTC.

The chain carries TRBV5-1 and TRBJ1-1; D gene ambiguous. Trimming left V 4 bases short and J 0 bases short, with 7 bases between. Germline loops: CDR1 SGHRS, CDR2 YFSETQ. This CDR3 is built from 13 residues. The CDR3: CASSRDLNTEAFF. DNA for the CDR3: TGCGCCAGCAGCCGAGACTTGAACACTGAAGCTTTCTTT.

This clone was seen more than once but under ten times. This chain connects TRBV7-9 to TRBJ2-3; the D is unclear. V was clipped by 5 bases and J by 5 bases, with 17 bases between them. Germline CDR1 is SEHNR and CDR2 is FQNEAQ (reference sequence). CDR3 length: 15 residues. CDR3: CASSISISLGDTQYF. The CDR3 DNA reads TGTGCCAGCAGCATTTCGATAAGCTTGGGAGATACGCAGTATTTT.

J is TRBJ2-1 and V is TRBV10-1; 9 bases are a match to TRBD1. Germline loops: CDR1 WNHNN, CDR2 SYGVQD (reference sequence). This CDR3 spans 16 amino acids. V dropped 0 bases and J dropped 8; count of bases not matched to a gene: 8. As DNA, the CDR3 is TGCGCCAGCAGTGAGTCGAGGACAGGGGAGGGTGATGAGCAGTTCTTC. Translation: CASSESRTGEGDEQFF.

The rearrangement uses TRBV10-3 and TRBJ1-6; D gene uncertain. The CDR3 consists of 14 residues. V lost 6 bases, J lost 0 bases, and 6 bases lay in between. In germline, CDR1 is ENHRY, CDR2 SYGVKD. Here the CDR3 reads CAIRTDSYNSPLHF. The CDR3 DNA reads TGTGCCATCAGGACTGACTCCTATAATTCACCCCTCCACTTT.

The chain carries TRBV11-3 and TRBJ1-1, with D hard to call. Between the trimmed V and J ends, which lost 2 bases and 3 bases, there was a span of 7 bases. This CDR3 has 13 residues. Germline V gene sequence: CDR1 SGHNT, CDR2 YENEEA. The DNA for the CDR3 is TGTGCCAGCAGCTTAATGGGTGACACTGAAGCTTTCTTT. It yields the protein CASSLMGDTEAFF. The full variable domain, rest sourced from reference TRBV11-3 and TRBJ1-1, is EAGVVQSPRYKIIEKKQPVAFWCNPISGHNTLYWYLQNLGQGPELLIRYENEEAVDDSQLPKDRFSAERLKGVDSTLKIQPAELGDSAVYLCASSLMGDTEAFFGQGTRLTVV.

This clone has just a few counts. The chain carries TRBV10-1 and TRBJ2-5; D is ambiguous. The CDR3 loop spans 12 amino acids. Trimming stripped 3 bases from V and 0 bases from J, with 2 bases between. From germline, CDR1 is WNHNN and CDR2 SYGVQD (reference sequence). CDR3: CASSDNQETQYF. The CDR3 region has the DNA TGCGCCAGCAGTGATAACCAAGAGACCCAGTACTTC.

The chain joins TRBV6-6 to TRBJ2-7, with TRBD2 as a possible D gene (6 bases). This CDR3 contains 12 residues. With 8 bases removed from V and 6 bases from J, the gap between germline ends came to 14 bases. Per germline, CDR1 MNHNY and CDR2 SVGAGI (reference sequence). The CDR3 sequence is CASRGGVGEQYF. CDR3 bases: TGTGCCAGCCGGGGCGGGGTGGGCGAGCAGTACTTC.

The rearrangement links TRBV4-1 to TRBJ1-5, with D perhaps matching TRBD1 (6 bases). There are 16 residues in the CDR3. The germline gives CDR1 MGHRA, CDR2 YSYEKL. The germline V and J ends were trimmed by 2 bases and 6 bases, with 17 bases remaining between them. The CDR3 coding sequence is TGCGCCAGCAGCCAAATCGGGGGCAGGGGTTTTCAGCCCCAGCATTTT. Protein sequence: CASSQIGGRGFQPQHF.

This chain joins TRBV4-1 and TRBJ1-1; D call uncertain. V dropped 6 bases and J dropped 0 bases, with 11 bases sitting between them. CDR1 and CDR2 (germline): MGHRA, YSYEKL. This CDR3 has 14 amino acids. This chain's CDR3 is CASRGVTMNTEAFF. CDR3 in DNA: TGCGCCAGCAGGGGTGTTACAATGAACACTGAAGCTTTCTTT.

V and J are TRBV9 and TRBJ2-4; D is perhaps TRBD1 (5 bases). Germline CDR1 SGDLS, CDR2 YYNGEE. Deletions cut 4 bases from V and 0 bases from J, with 14 bases between. The CDR3 spans 16 residues. The CDR3 reads CASSPRAPGAKNIQYF. DNA for the CDR3: TGTGCCAGCAGCCCCAGGGCGCCGGGAGCCAAAAACATTCAGTACTTC.

The chain recombines TRBV7-2 with TRBJ1-1; perhaps TRBD1 as D (6 bases). Trimming shortened V by 5 bases and J by 4 bases, and 11 bases separated the two germline ends. Germline CDR1 reads SGHTA; CDR2 reads FQGNSA. CDR3 length equals 13 residues. CDR3 nucleotide sequence: TGTGCCAGCAGCCTTAAGGGGGGCACTGAAGCTTTCTTT. Translation gives CASSLKGGTEAFF. Supplemented by reference TRBV7-2 and TRBJ1-1, the full variable domain reads GAGVSQSPSNKVTEKGKDVELRCDPISGHTALYWYRQSLGQGLEFLIYFQGNSAPDKSGLPSDRFSAERTGGSVSTLTIQRTQQEDSAVYLCASSLKGGTEAFFGQGTRLTVV.

In its sample, this clone was seen a few times. The V and J genes are TRBV6-1 and TRBJ1-2; a possible D gene is TRBD1 (5 bases). Germline V gives CDR1 MNHNS, CDR2 SASEGT. V lost 5 bases to trimming and J lost 3 bases, with 16 bases between them. The CDR3 runs 15 residues. CDR3 residues: CASSSRREGYYGYTF. The CDR3, as DNA: TGTGCCAGCAGTTCCCGCAGGGAAGGCTACTATGGCTACACCTTC.

This chain uses TRBV2 with TRBJ2-1; D gene ambiguous. CDR3 length equals 13 residues. Trimming removed 6 bases at V and 10 bases at J, with 16 bases between. Germline lookup yields CDR1 SNHLY and CDR2 FYNNEI. The CDR3 spells CASRPKASVEQFF. The CDR3 DNA reads TGTGCCAGCAGGCCCAAGGCGTCGGTCGAGCAGTTCTTC.

V usage is TRBV2 and J usage is TRBJ1-4, with 11 bases identical to TRBD1. CDR3 size: 14 residues. The junction had 6 bases not matched to a gene; V was cut back by 7 bases and J by 8 bases. The germline CDR1 and CDR2 sequences are SNHLY and FYNNEI. CDR3 sequence (DNA): TGTGCCAGCAAAATGGGACAGGGGGAAGAAAAACTGTTTTTT. The encoded protein is CASKMGQGEEKLFF.

This chain connects TRBV7-9 to TRBJ2-1; TRBD1 might be the D (6 bases). Trimming took off 5 bases at V and 7 bases at J, with 24 bases between the two ends. CDR3 length: 17 amino acids. Germline V lookup: CDR1 SEHNR, CDR2 FQNEAQ (reference sequence). The chain's CDR3 is CASSPPRGISPWNEQFF. The CDR3 region has the DNA TGTGCCAGCAGCCCGCCTAGGGGGATTTCTCCCTGGAATGAGCAGTTCTTC.

This chain links TRBV7-8 with TRBJ1-5, with TRBD1 matching 7 bases. V shed 5 bases, J shed 6 bases, and the junction held 16 bases outside the gene matches. Germline V lookup: CDR1 SGHVS, CDR2 FQNEAQ. CDR3 length equals 17 residues. The CDR3 DNA is TGTGCCAGCAGCCCGGGACAGTATCGCTTAGGAAGTCAGCCCCAGCATTTT. Amino acid sequence: CASSPGQYRLGSQPQHF.

V is TRBV2 and J is TRBJ2-3; D uncertain. The CDR3 is 14 amino acids. Germline-derived CDR1 and CDR2 are SNHLY and FYNNEI. Trimming took off 9 bases at V and 6 bases at J, with 19 bases between the two ends. In nucleotides, the CDR3 is TGTGCCAGGGAGCAGAGCTCTGGTAGGGATACGCAGTATTTT. It encodes CAREQSSGRDTQYF. Filled out from reference TRBV2 and TRBJ2-3, the complete variable domain reads EPEVTQTPSHQVTQMGQEVILRCVPISNHLYFYWYRQILGQKVEFLVSFYNNEISEKSEIFDDQFSVERPDGSNFTLKIRSTKLEDSAMYFCAREQSSGRDTQYFGPGTRLTVL.

J is TRBJ1-5 and V is TRBV27; D is ambiguous. V was shortened by 2 bases and J by 6 bases, with 8 bases between the two germline ends. Germline V gives CDR1 MNHEY, CDR2 SMNVEV (reference sequence). The CDR3 length is 13 residues. CDR3 coding DNA: TGTGCCAGCAGTTTAGAGGGTCTTCAGCCCCAGCATTTT. This encodes CASSLEGLQPQHF.

V and J are TRBV7-7 and TRBJ2-1, with TRBD2 matching 12 bases. With 4 bases clipped from V and 9 bases from J, the junction kept 7 bases outside the gene matches. This CDR3 contains 15 residues. CDR1 SSHAT and CDR2 FNYEAQ come from the germline V gene (reference sequence). CDR3: CASSSGLAGSSEQFF. The CDR3 nucleotides are TGTGCCAGCAGCTCTGGACTAGCGGGATCAAGTGAGCAGTTCTTC.

This clone was counted a few times. The chain employs TRBV2 and TRBJ2-5; either TRBD1 or TRBD2 may supply D (5 bases each). In germline, CDR1 is SNHLY, CDR2 FYNNEI. Trimming shortened V by 5 bases and J by 7 bases, and 17 bases separated the two germline ends. The CDR3 is 14 amino acids. The CDR3 reads CASSSHGTSPTQYF. In nucleotides, the CDR3 is TGTGCCAGCAGTTCGCACGGGACCTCACCGACCCAGTACTTC.

This clone showed up just once. Written as DNA, the CDR3 is TGTGCCAGCTCACCTTCCTCAGGGAACACTGAAGCTTTCTTT. This codes for CASSPSSGNTEAFF. The chain is built from TRBV18 and TRBJ1-1; D call uncertain. V was shortened by 3 bases and J by 1 base, with 9 bases between the two germline ends. The CDR3 has 14 residues. Germline V lookup: CDR1 KGHSH, CDR2 LQKENI.

The chain links TRBV7-2 to TRBJ1-2; TRBD1 aligns across 9 bases. Germline CDR1 reads SGHTA; CDR2 reads FQGNSA. V was pared by 4 bases and J by 9 bases, with 9 bases of the junction left unmatched. The CDR3 has 14 residues. CDR3 coding DNA: TGTGCCAGCAGCTCCGACAGGGGGGCGGGGAGCTACACCTTC. This translates into CASSSDRGAGSYTF.

The chain recombines TRBV7-8 with TRBJ2-1; possible D gene TRBD1, 6 bases. V was shortened by 0 bases and J by 12 bases, with 12 bases between the two germline ends. This CDR3 contains 13 residues. Germline-derived CDR1 and CDR2 are SGHVS and FQNEAQ. CDR3 protein: CASSLAGAGVQFF. DNA for the CDR3: TGTGCCAGCAGCTTAGCTGGTGCAGGGGTGCAGTTCTTC.

Concerning this clone itself: One junction end disagrees with the germline gene, perhaps due to a read error. This rearrangement joins TRBV5-4 to TRBJ2-3, with 8 bases that match TRBD2. The CDR3 is made up of 16 amino acids. CDR1 SGHNT and CDR2 YYREEE come from the germline V gene (reference sequence). This CDR3 is CASSSPGTRNTDTQYF. In DNA form, the CDR3 reads TGCGCCAGCAGCTCCCCCGGGACTAGAAACACAGATACGCAGTATTTT.

The chain combines TRBV6-5 with TRBJ1-1; TRBD1 matches 7 bases. CDR1 and CDR2 (germline): MNHEY, SVGAGI. CDR3 length equals 15 residues. The V segment lost 0 bases and the J segment 1 base; nucleotides outside the gene matches: 2. The CDR3 sequence: CASSYSGQRNTEAFF. DNA for the CDR3: TGTGCCAGCAGTTACTCGGGACAGAGGAACACTGAAGCTTTCTTT.